The rows below give T cell receptor beta chains drawn from one sample of a study of graft-versus-host responses after intestinal transplantation. TCRdb's table, derived via immunoSEQ multiplex PCR, lists solely in-frame clones and lacks some. Here the sample spans about 8,000 clones, around 30% being singletons. The material sequenced was alloreactive CD8+ T cells from a mixed lymphocyte reaction culture, taken before intestinal transplant. Receptor source: a human patient who received an intestinal transplant. The CDR3 runs from the conserved cysteine through the conserved F or W. Each record gives: V gene, clone size, CDR3 protein. Rows may omit the clone size; those that give it use once, few, many or a size class.

>TRBV5-1|-
CASRALAKNIQYF
>TRBV4-1|few
CASSQVSYEQFF
>TRBV30|medium-sized
CAFSGGVLMEKLFF
>TRBV6-1|-
CASSEDRGGLGYGYTF
>TRBV7-7|medium-sized
CASSLEFVSSTDTQYF
>TRBV27|-
CASSLGSTGELFF
>TRBV27|-
CASSFSGGTEAFF
>TRBV9|few
CASSVGGGPYEQYF
>TRBV7-3|medium-sized
CASSLTGIGNSPLHF
>TRBV27|-
CASSLLGTSGFGLYEQYF
>TRBV7-6|-
CASSFGQGNTGELFF
>TRBV4-1|-
CASSQDRSLGTEAFF
>TRBV6-5|-
CASSYWGHSYNEQFF
>TRBV27|medium-sized
CASSFGTEAFF
>TRBV15|-
CATSREGQGNTEAFF
>TRBV2|-
CASSEAGQHTGELFF